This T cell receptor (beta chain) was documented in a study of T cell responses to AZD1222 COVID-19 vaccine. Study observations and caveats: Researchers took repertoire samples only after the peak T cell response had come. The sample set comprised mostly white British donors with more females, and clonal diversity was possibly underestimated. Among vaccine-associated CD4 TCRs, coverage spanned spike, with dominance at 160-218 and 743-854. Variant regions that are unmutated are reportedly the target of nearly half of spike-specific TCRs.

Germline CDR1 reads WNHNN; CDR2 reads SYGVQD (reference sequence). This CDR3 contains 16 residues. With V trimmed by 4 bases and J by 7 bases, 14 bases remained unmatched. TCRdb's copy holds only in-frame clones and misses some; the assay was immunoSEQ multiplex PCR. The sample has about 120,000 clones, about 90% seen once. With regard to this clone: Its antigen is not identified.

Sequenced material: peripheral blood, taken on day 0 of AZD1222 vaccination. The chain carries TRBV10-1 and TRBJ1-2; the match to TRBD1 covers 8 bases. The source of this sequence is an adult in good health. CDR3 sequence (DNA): TGCGCCAGCAGTGGGAGACAGGGGCCCACCGAGTGTGGCTACACCTTC. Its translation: CASSGRQGPTECGYTF.